These 32 T cell receptor beta chains share one sample of origin, sequenced in a study of T cell repertoires in ileal Crohn's disease. The method was immunoSEQ multiplex PCR; TCRdb's version includes in-frame clones alone and lacks a portion of them. The sample records about 4,700 clones, 70% to 80% being singletons. The sequenced sample consisted of ileal tissue. These receptors came from an adult with Crohn's disease.

V and J are TRBV5-1 and TRBJ1-1; TRBD1 agrees at 10 bases. CDR3 length: 17 amino acids. The V segment lost 3 bases and the J segment 4 bases; nucleotides outside the gene matches: 12. Germline CDR1 and CDR2: SGHRS and YFSETQ. The chain's CDR3 is CASSSSPGTGERTEAFF. DNA of the CDR3: TGCGCCAGCAGCTCGAGTCCCGGGACAGGGGAACGCACTGAAGCTTTCTTT.

J is TRBJ1-1 and V is TRBV5-1; D gene ambiguous. The V end lost 4 bases, the J end lost 3 bases, and 22 bases lay between the germline ends. In germline, CDR1 is SGHRS, CDR2 YFSETQ. The CDR3 is 17 amino acids. The CDR3 region has the DNA TGCGCCAGCAGCCCCTCAGGCATCGTCATTCAGGACACTGAAGCTTTCTTT. Its protein is CASSPSGIVIQDTEAFF.

The chain uses TRBV5-1 and TRBJ2-1, with a possible D match to TRBD2 (7 bases). Germline CDR1 and CDR2: SGHRS and YFSETQ. Trimming cost V 3 bases and J 3 bases, with 13 bases left between them. The CDR3 is 15 residues long. As DNA, the CDR3 is TGCGCCAGCAGCTGGGAGGGACATGACTACAATGAGCAGTTCTTC. It yields the protein CASSWEGHDYNEQFF. The whole variable domain, remainder taken from reference TRBV5-1 and TRBJ2-1, is KAGVTQTPRYLIKTRGQQVTLSCSPISGHRSVSWYQQTPGQGLQFLFEYFSETQRNKGNFPGRFSGRQFSNSRSEMNVSTLELGDSALYLCASSWEGHDYNEQFFGPGTRLTVL.

This chain joins TRBV28 and TRBJ2-5; 8 bases line up with TRBD2. CDR1 and CDR2 from the germline V gene are MDHEN and SYDVKM. There are 15 residues in the CDR3. V lost 4 bases to trimming and J lost 7 bases; unmatched junction nucleotides: 11. In DNA, the CDR3 is TGTGCCAGCAGTTCCTATTTATACGGGGGGGGGACCCAGTACTTC. This sequence encodes CASSSYLYGGGTQYF.

The chain joins TRBV10-3 to TRBJ1-1, with a possible D match to TRBD1 (6 bases). Between the trimmed V and J ends, which lost 0 bases and 4 bases, there was a span of 6 bases. The germline CDR1 and CDR2 sequences are ENHRY and SYGVKD. The CDR3 totals 13 residues. The CDR3 DNA reads as TGTGCCATCAGTGAGTCACAGGGCACTGAAGCTTTCTTT. It yields the protein CAISESQGTEAFF.

The chain is built from TRBV15 and TRBJ2-3; 7 bases are a match to TRBD1. The CDR3 spans 15 residues. Germline CDR1 reads LNHNV; CDR2 reads YYDKDF (reference sequence). V shed 5 bases, J shed 2 bases, and the junction held 7 bases outside the gene matches. The CDR3 loop is CATSRQGGATDTQYF. The CDR3 DNA follows: TGTGCCACCAGCCGACAAGGGGGCGCCACAGATACGCAGTATTTT.

Notes on this clone: The junction departs from the called germline gene at one end, perhaps through a read error. The same CDR3 arises from other DNA sequences in this sample as well. The CDR3 spells CASSPEGAWNSPLHF. DNA of the CDR3: TGTGCCAGCAGCCCCGAGGGGGCTTGGAATTCCCCCCTCCACTTT. V is TRBV7-9 and J is TRBJ1-6, with 7 bases fitting TRBD1. CDR3 length equals 15 residues. CDR1 is SEHNR and CDR2 is FQNEAQ in the germline V gene (reference sequence).

This clone came up a few times. The CDR3 sequence: CASSLGTATNYYGYTF. CDR3 nucleotides: TGCGCCAGCAGCCTAGGGACAGCCACTAATTACTATGGCTACACCTTC. The genes are TRBV4-1 and TRBJ1-2; 7 bases line up with TRBD1. V lost 4 bases, J lost 3 bases, and 11 bases stayed unmatched. Germline loops: CDR1 MGHRA, CDR2 YSYEKL. This CDR3 is 16 amino acids long.

The rearrangement joins TRBV4-1 to TRBJ2-7, with TRBD1 matching over 9 bases. CDR3 size: 15 residues. CDR1 and CDR2 (germline): MGHRA, YSYEKL. The J segment lost 5 bases and the V segment lost 4 bases, leaving 9 bases of the junction unmatched. The CDR3 sequence is CASSPLGTGFNEQYF. The CDR3, as DNA: TGCGCCAGCAGCCCCCTAGGGACAGGGTTCAACGAGCAGTACTTC.

This clone was seen only a few times. The chain is built from TRBV27 and TRBJ1-5; D gene unclear. The CDR3 has 13 amino acids. Per germline, CDR1 MNHEY and CDR2 SMNVEV (reference sequence). The V end was cut by 5 bases, the J end by 6 bases, with 11 bases between. This chain's CDR3 is CASSPGPTQPQHF. CDR3 nucleotides: TGTGCCAGCAGTCCTGGGCCTACTCAGCCCCAGCATTTT.

The chain recombines TRBV7-2 with TRBJ2-7; D is perhaps TRBD1 (6 bases). Germline V gene lookup returns CDR1 SGHTA and CDR2 FQGNSA. The CDR3 totals 14 residues. The V gene lost 5 bases and the J gene lost 2 bases, with 13 bases spanning the gap. The CDR3 nucleotides read TGTGCCAGCAGCCCTTCGACAGGACCCTACGAGCAGTACTTC. The encoded protein is CASSPSTGPYEQYF.

The rearrangement joins TRBV10-2 to TRBJ1-1, with TRBD1 as a possible D gene (5 bases). V lost 8 bases and J lost 1, with 14 bases in between. CDR1 is WSHSY and CDR2 is SAAADI in the germline V gene. The CDR3 consists of 14 residues. The CDR3 is CASGAGFRNTEAFF. The CDR3 DNA follows: TGCGCCAGCGGAGCAGGGTTTCGGAACACTGAAGCTTTCTTT.

J is TRBJ1-5 and V is TRBV18, with 8 bases that match TRBD1. The V and J ends lost 3 bases and 6 bases, in that order; junction bases with no gene match: 4. Germline V gives CDR1 KGHSH, CDR2 LQKENI. The CDR3 runs 14 residues. CDR3 coding DNA: TGTGCCAGCTCACCCCAGGGGGCTATTCAGCCCCAGCATTTT. Protein: CASSPQGAIQPQHF.

This clone has a single count. The chain carries TRBV7-9 and TRBJ1-4, with no clear D. CDR1 is SEHNR and CDR2 is FQNEAQ in the germline V gene (reference sequence). This CDR3 spans 14 amino acids. The V end was cut by 5 bases, the J end by 6 bases, with 13 bases between. The CDR3 loop is CASSPGLGYEKLFF. The DNA of the CDR3 is TGTGCCAGCAGCCCCGGACTAGGATATGAAAAACTGTTTTTT.

The chain links TRBV5-1 to TRBJ1-4; 10 bases are shared with TRBD1. V was clipped by 4 bases and J by 6 bases; unmatched bases: 12. Germline V gene lookup returns CDR1 SGHRS and CDR2 YFSETQ. The CDR3 runs to 17 residues. The CDR3 loop reads CASSIDRGRRKDEKLFF. The DNA of the CDR3 is TGCGCCAGCAGCATTGACAGGGGGCGCCGGAAAGATGAAAAACTGTTTTTT.

This rearrangement joins TRBV5-1 to TRBJ1-2, with 8 bases that match TRBD1. V trimming: 1 base; J trimming: 0 bases; junction bases outside the gene matches: 8. The CDR3 is made up of 17 amino acids. Looked up from germline, CDR1 is SGHRS and CDR2 is YFSETQ. This chain's CDR3 is CASSLSAGTGANYGYTF. The CDR3 DNA is TGCGCCAGCAGCTTGTCGGCGGGGACAGGCGCTAACTATGGCTACACCTTC.

J is TRBJ2-5 and V is TRBV14; D gene unclear. The last part of the DNA fits TRBJ2-7 better; the J call may be wrong. CDR1 and CDR2 from the germline V gene are SGHDN and FVKESK. This CDR3 is built from 13 residues. CDR3: CASSLKRRNEQYF. The CDR3 DNA is TGTGCCAGCAGCCTCAAAAGGAGAAACGAGCAGTACTTC.

The chain joins TRBV6-1 to TRBJ2-1; TRBD1 agrees at 10 bases. The ends lost 2 bases at V and 9 bases at J; junction bases unmatched: 7. The germline V gene encodes CDR1 MNHNS and CDR2 SASEGT. The CDR3 runs 15 residues. DNA for the CDR3: TGTGCCAGCAGTGAACCGGGACAGGGGTACTTTGAGCAGTTCTTC. It codes for CASSEPGQGYFEQFF.

The rearrangement links TRBV27 to TRBJ1-2; 7 bases are a match to TRBD1. This CDR3 region has 14 residues. The V gene's germline CDR1 is MNHEY and CDR2 SMNVEV (reference sequence). V gave up 4 bases and J gave up 4 bases; unmatched junction bases: 6. DNA of the CDR3: TGTGCCAGCAGTTCCCCGGGACAGTCCTATGGCTACACCTTC. Translation: CASSSPGQSYGYTF.

This chain links TRBV5-4 with TRBJ2-5; a possible D gene is TRBD2 (5 bases). The J call may be incorrect, as the DNA end agrees better with TRBJ2-7. CDR1 and CDR2 (germline): SGHNT, YYREEE (reference sequence). This CDR3 region has 14 residues. The CDR3 reads CASSLFRDGNEQYF. CDR3 coding DNA: TGTGCCAGCAGCTTGTTTCGCGACGGGAACGAGCAGTACTTC.

The chain has TRBV9 and TRBJ2-1; TRBD1 is a possible D gene (5 bases). The CDR3 consists of 15 residues. V gave up 0 bases and J gave up 3 bases, with 10 bases separating them. CDR1 is SGDLS, CDR2 YYNGEE, per germline. CDR3: CASSVGTSYYNEQFF. DNA of the CDR3: TGTGCCAGCAGCGTAGGGACATCGTACTACAATGAGCAGTTCTTC.

The rearrangement links TRBV7-2 to TRBJ2-4; 9 positions match TRBD1. This CDR3 has 14 amino acids. CDR1 is SGHTA, CDR2 FQGNSA, per germline. The trim removed 5 bases at V and 7 bases at J, leaving 6 bases unmatched. The CDR3 spells CASSTRTGDNIQYF. The CDR3 region has the DNA TGTGCCAGCAGCACCCGGACAGGGGACAACATTCAGTACTTC. Combining the CDR3 with reference TRBV7-2 and TRBJ2-4 gives the whole variable domain GAGVSQSPSNKVTEKGKDVELRCDPISGHTALYWYRQSLGQGLEFLIYFQGNSAPDKSGLPSDRFSAERTGGSVSTLTIQRTQQEDSAVYLCASSTRTGDNIQYFGAGTRLSVL.

In its sample, this clone was seen once. The chain combines TRBV4-1 with TRBJ1-2; D is perhaps TRBD1 (6 bases). The CDR3 loop spans 17 amino acids. Trimming took off 4 bases at V and 0 bases at J, with 18 bases between the two ends. Germline V gene data show CDR1 as MGHRA and CDR2 as YSYEKL. CDR3 sequence (DNA): TGCGCCAGCAGCCGAGAAAGAGGGGCAGGGGCTAACTATGGCTACACCTTC. It yields the protein CASSRERGAGANYGYTF.

This clone was found a few times. The chain employs TRBV5-4 and TRBJ2-2; a weak D match, TRBD1 (5 bases). This CDR3 has 16 amino acids. Germline CDR1 reads SGHNT; CDR2 reads YYREEE (reference sequence). Trimming pared 1 base from V and 6 bases from J, leaving 16 bases between. CDR3 nucleotide sequence: TGTGCCAGCAGCTTGTCCGGCCAGGGTGTCCCCGGGGAGCTGTTTTTT. Residues: CASSLSGQGVPGELFF. Looking up the rest from reference TRBV5-4 and TRBJ2-2 gives the full variable domain: ETGVTQSPTHLIKTRGQQVTLRCSSQSGHNTVSWYQQALGQGPQFIFQYYREEENGRGNFPPRFSGLQFPNYSSELNVNALELDDSALYLCASSLSGQGVPGELFFGEGSRLTVL.

The rearrangement joins TRBV7-2 to TRBJ1-1, with TRBD1 identical over 8 bases. CDR1 and CDR2 from the germline V gene are SGHTA and FQGNSA. CDR3 length: 16 residues. V lost 5 bases to trimming and J lost 0 bases; unmatched junction nucleotides: 8. The CDR3: CASSRGQGIMNTEAFF. Here the CDR3 DNA reads TGTGCCAGCAGCAGAGGACAGGGTATAATGAACACTGAAGCTTTCTTT.

The chain employs TRBV7-9 and TRBJ2-3; 9 bases agree with TRBD1. Germline V gene data show CDR1 as SEHNR and CDR2 as FQNEAQ (reference sequence). The CDR3 totals 14 residues. The trim removed 3 bases at V and 6 bases at J, leaving 4 bases unmatched. Written as DNA, the CDR3 is TGTGCCAGCAGCTTGACAGGGGGTAGCGATACGCAGTATTTT. This gives the protein CASSLTGGSDTQYF.

The chain links TRBV7-2 to TRBJ2-7, with a tentative D call TRBD2 (6 bases). The germline CDR1 and CDR2 sequences are SGHTA and FQGNSA. The CDR3 covers 14 residues. V gave up 0 bases and J gave up 7 bases, with 13 bases separating them. CDR3 bases: TGTGCCAGCAGCTTAGCCGGGACTGTAGGGGAGCAGTACTTC. Residues: CASSLAGTVGEQYF.

CDR3 nucleotides: TGTGCCAGCAGTTCAAGGACAGGGAACAATCAGCCCCAGCATTTT. Translated, it gives CASSSRTGNNQPQHF. The V and J genes are TRBV27 and TRBJ1-5, with TRBD1 identical over 8 bases. The J segment lost 3 bases and the V segment lost 4 bases, leaving 5 bases of the junction unmatched. Germline V gene data show CDR1 as MNHEY and CDR2 as SMNVEV (reference sequence). The CDR3 is 15 residues long.

This chain connects TRBV10-1 to TRBJ1-6; no reliable D call. The V gene's germline CDR1 is WNHNN and CDR2 SYGVQD (reference sequence). The V and J ends lost 9 bases and 10 bases respectively, with 19 bases between them. This CDR3 has 14 residues. This CDR3 is CARKNGGELSPLHF. The CDR3 DNA sequence: TGCGCCAGGAAAAATGGAGGTGAACTGTCACCCCTCCACTTT.

This clone came up a few times. The chain joins TRBV5-1 to TRBJ2-7, with TRBD1 as a possible D gene (7 bases). The CDR3 contains 15 residues. Per germline, CDR1 SGHRS and CDR2 YFSETQ. Trimming stripped 5 bases from V and 0 bases from J, with 15 bases between. Here the CDR3 reads CASRRGTELSYEQYF. In DNA, the CDR3 is TGCGCCAGCAGACGGGGGACAGAGCTCTCCTACGAGCAGTACTTC.

The CDR3 DNA follows: TGTGCCAGCAGCCGACTGTCCAAAGCGGACGAAAAACTGTTTTTT. This gives the protein CASSRLSKADEKLFF. The chain recombines TRBV6-5 with TRBJ1-4; D remains unclear. This CDR3 region has 15 residues. Trimming removed 6 bases at V and 8 bases at J, with 19 bases between. Germline CDR1 and CDR2: MNHEY and SVGAGI.

The chain joins TRBV5-1 to TRBJ2-1; TRBD2 matches at 11 bases. This CDR3 is 15 amino acids long. Germline V lookup: CDR1 SGHRS, CDR2 YFSETQ. With V trimmed by 4 bases and J by 9 bases, 9 bases remained unmatched. The CDR3 DNA sequence: TGCGCCAGCAGCCCTAGCGGGGGGTTAGGAAGTGAGCAGTTCTTC. It encodes CASSPSGGLGSEQFF. The complete variable domain, with remaining parts taken from reference TRBV5-1 and TRBJ2-1, reads KAGVTQTPRYLIKTRGQQVTLSCSPISGHRSVSWYQQTPGQGLQFLFEYFSETQRNKGNFPGRFSGRQFSNSRSEMNVSTLELGDSALYLCASSPSGGLGSEQFFGPGTRLTVL.